What follows describes a single T cell receptor beta chain. The source of the sample is a study of shared clonotypes between healthy human individuals. Measured with immunoSEQ multiplex PCR; TCRdb has only the in-frame clones, and not every one. The sample consists of about 2,200,000 clones, about 93% of them appearing once. CD8 cells regarded as naive lacked CD45RO, were positively chosen for CCR7, and omitted terminally differentiated effector memory CD45RA+ cells. The V end was cut by 11 bases, the J end by 7 bases, with 23 bases between. The CDR3 consists of 14 residues. Germline values: CDR1 SEHNR, CDR2 FQNEAQ (reference sequence).

The rearrangement links TRBV7-9 to TRBJ1-2; D unresolved. The sequencing input was naive CD8+ T cells from PBMCs. This clonotype originated in a man younger than 35 in good health. Some clones in this sample may be carry-over from other donors' samples. The CDR3 sequence is CAGTPPRAGGGYTF. The CDR3 bases are TGTGCCGGTACCCCTCCGCGGGCGGGCGGTGGCTACACCTTC. Full variable domain (missing parts from reference TRBV7-9 and TRBJ1-2): DTGVSQNPRHKITKRGQNVTFRCDPISEHNRLYWYRQTLGQGPEFLTYFQNEAQLEKSRLLSDRFSAERPKGSFSTLEIQRTEQGDSAMYLCAGTPPRAGGGYTFGSGTRLTVV.